One sample yielded the 22 T cell receptor beta chains listed below, sequenced in a study of blood T cell repertoires in COVID-19. Method: immunoSEQ multiplex PCR; TCRdb's copy keeps in-frame clones and lacks some. Among about 530,000 clones listed, 85% to 90% were seen once. The sequencing input was peripheral blood. All receptors derive from a woman in her 50s with COVID-19, enrolled during active disease.

This clone was picked up one time. The J gene is TRBJ2-4, the V gene TRBV11-2; D is undetermined. The length of the CDR3 is 13 residues. Looked up from germline, CDR1 is SGHAT and CDR2 is FQNNGV. V was shortened by 1 base and J by 7 bases, with 8 bases between the two germline ends. The CDR3 is CASSLGMENIQYF. CDR3 DNA: TGTGCCAGCAGCTTAGGGATGGAGAACATTCAGTACTTC.

The chain uses TRBV28 and TRBJ2-3; TRBD2 agrees at 10 bases. There are 15 residues in the CDR3. CDR1 is MDHEN, CDR2 SYDVKM, per germline. Trimming took 6 bases from V and 3 from J; bases not matched to a gene: 6. CDR3 residues: CASRPLAGRTDTQYF. For the CDR3, the DNA is TGTGCCAGCAGACCACTAGCGGGGAGAACAGATACGCAGTATTTT.

The chain combines TRBV25-1 with TRBJ2-3, with D perhaps matching TRBD1 (6 bases). Trimming removed 3 bases at V and 2 bases at J, with 15 bases between. CDR3 length equals 16 residues. Germline CDR1 reads MGHDK; CDR2 reads SYGVNS. For the CDR3, the DNA is TGTGCCAGCAGTGACGCCTGGGCAGGGGTCACAGATACGCAGTATTTT. Protein sequence: CASSDAWAGVTDTQYF.

This clone was counted once. The chain has TRBV7-3 and TRBJ1-2; D not certain. V shed 0 bases and J shed 3 bases, with 11 bases lying between them. Germline CDR1 is SGHTA and CDR2 is FQGTGA. This CDR3 spans 15 amino acids. The CDR3 DNA reads as TGTGCCAGCAGCTTAACGGGGTTAGCGGACTATGGCTACACCTTC. This codes for CASSLTGLADYGYTF.

Comment on this clone: This specimen includes other DNA sequences encoding the same CDR3. The gene calls are TRBV12-3 or TRBV12-4 and TRBJ2-3; no definite D call. Trimming took off 5 bases at V and 5 bases at J, with 8 bases between the two ends. The CDR3 loop spans 12 amino acids. The CDR3 DNA follows: TGTGCCAGCAGTCCAACGAGAGATACGCAGTATTTT. Its translation is CASSPTRDTQYF.

The V call is TRBV10-3, the J call TRBJ1-2; the D is unclear. The V gene lost 3 bases and the J gene lost 8 bases, with 19 bases spanning the gap. Per the germline V gene, CDR1 is ENHRY and CDR2 is SYGVKD. The CDR3 is 15 residues long. CDR3 DNA sequence: TGTGCCATCAGTGATCAGGCCGCGTCTGCCTGGGGCTACACCTTC. Amino acid sequence: CAISDQAASAWGYTF.

The V and J genes are TRBV19 and TRBJ2-7; D remains unclear. Germline V CDR1 and CDR2: LNHDA, SQIVND (reference sequence). The CDR3 extends over 12 amino acids. The germline V and J ends were trimmed by 5 bases and 2 bases, with 7 bases remaining between them. The CDR3 is CASSPGTYEQYF. The CDR3 coding sequence is TGTGCCAGTAGTCCCGGTACCTACGAGCAGTACTTC.

The chain links TRBV19 to TRBJ2-7; 12 nucleotides line up with TRBD1. CDR1 LNHDA and CDR2 SQIVND come from the germline V gene (reference sequence). V dropped 5 bases and J dropped 0; count of bases not matched to a gene: 8. This CDR3 has 17 amino acids. DNA of the CDR3: TGTGCCAGTAGTCCTCGGGACAGGGGGCAGAGCTCCTACGAGCAGTACTTC. This translates into CASSPRDRGQSSYEQYF.

The V call is TRBV10-3, the J call TRBJ1-2, with 8 bases that match TRBD1. The CDR3 loop spans 18 amino acids. Unmatched junction bases numbered 17, after V lost 4 bases and J lost 4 bases. From germline, CDR1 is ENHRY and CDR2 SYGVKD. CDR3 coding DNA: TGTGCCATCAGTGTGGTTGGACAGGGCTACCTTGGGGGCTATGGCTACACCTTC. This codes for CAISVVGQGYLGGYGYTF.

The chain couples TRBV5-8 to TRBJ2-5, with D possibly TRBD1 on 6 matching bases. CDR1 and CDR2 from the germline V gene are SGHTS and YDEGEE. Trimming stripped 3 bases from V and 2 bases from J, with 11 bases between. The CDR3 loop spans 14 amino acids. The CDR3 DNA follows: TGTGCCAGCAGCTCGGGACATTTACAAGAGACCCAGTACTTC. Translation: CASSSGHLQETQYF.

The chain uses TRBV18 and TRBJ2-3; 10 bases fit TRBD2. J gave up 1 base and V 2 bases, and 0 bases lay outside the gene matches. Looked up from germline, CDR1 is KGHSH and CDR2 is LQKENI. The CDR3 sequence is 15 residues long. The CDR3 loop reads CASSPGTSGTDTQYF. The CDR3 bases are TGTGCCAGCTCACCAGGGACTAGCGGCACAGATACGCAGTATTTT.

This chain uses TRBV27 with TRBJ1-2; 9 bases match TRBD1. Germline-derived CDR1 and CDR2 are MNHEY and SMNVEV (reference sequence). This CDR3 contains 14 residues. Trimming removed 5 bases from V and 6 bases from J; junction bases left unmatched: 7. The CDR3: CASSPGTGWDGYTF. Here the CDR3 DNA reads TGTGCCAGCAGTCCCGGGACAGGGTGGGATGGCTACACCTTC.

The chain carries TRBV19 and TRBJ2-3; 13 bases line up with TRBD2. This CDR3 is 14 amino acids long. Trimming cost V 4 bases and J 10 bases; bases outside gene matches: 5. Germline V lookup: CDR1 LNHDA, CDR2 SQIVND (reference sequence). CDR3 sequence reads: CASSKGTSGVSQYF. CDR3 bases: TGTGCCAGTAGTAAAGGGACTAGCGGGGTTTCGCAGTATTTT.

The chain recombines TRBV6-6 with TRBJ1-2; D not resolved. V was trimmed by 0 bases and J by 5 bases, leaving 13 bases between them. The CDR3 is made up of 15 amino acids. CDR1 is MNHNY and CDR2 is SVGAGI in the germline V gene (reference sequence). Here the CDR3 DNA reads TGTGCCAGCAGTTACTCGAATCGGGAACGGTATGGCTACACCTTC. As protein: CASSYSNRERYGYTF.

This clone was observed a single time. The chain has TRBV3-1 (or the pseudogene TRBV3-2) and TRBJ2-3; maybe TRBD2 (5 bases). The length of the CDR3 is 14 residues. Deletions cut 0 bases from V and 6 bases from J, with 10 bases between. CDR1 and CDR2 (germline): LGHDT, YNNKEL (reference sequence). Written as DNA, the CDR3 is TGTGCCAGCAGCCAAGAAGCGGTCTCCGATACGCAGTATTTT. Amino acid sequence: CASSQEAVSDTQYF.

V usage is TRBV6-6 and J usage is TRBJ2-3; 8 bases fit TRBD1. The V gene end was trimmed by 2 bases and the J gene end by 1 base; junction bases not matched to a gene: 2. CDR1 is MNHNY and CDR2 is SVGAGI in the germline V gene (reference sequence). This CDR3 has 15 residues. The CDR3 DNA is TGTGCCAGCAGTTACGGGACAGGTGGCACAGATACGCAGTATTTT. This codes for CASSYGTGGTDTQYF.

V is TRBV5-1 and J is TRBJ1-1, with 12 bases lining up with TRBD1. Germline lookup yields CDR1 SGHRS and CDR2 YFSETQ. Germline trimming cut 4 bases from V and 5 bases from J; bases unmatched to any gene: 9. The CDR3 runs to 16 residues. The CDR3 sequence: CASSGGTGGGGTEAFF. The CDR3 nucleotides are TGCGCCAGCAGCGGCGGGACAGGGGGCGGAGGGACTGAAGCTTTCTTT.

The chain recombines TRBV24-1 with TRBJ1-3, with TRBD1 matching over 7 bases. The germline V gene has CDR1 KGHDR and CDR2 SFDVKD. The CDR3 is made up of 16 amino acids. The ends lost 5 bases at V and 0 bases at J; junction bases unmatched: 6. The CDR3 region has the DNA TGTGCCACCAGTGTCCAGACAGGGAGCTCTGGAAACACCATATATTTT. It specifies CATSVQTGSSGNTIYF.

V usage is TRBV27 and J usage is TRBJ2-7; D remains unclear. Germline V lookup: CDR1 MNHEY, CDR2 SMNVEV (reference sequence). There are 13 residues in the CDR3. Trimming pared 0 bases from V and 5 bases from J, leaving 8 bases between. The CDR3 DNA is TGTGCCAGCAGTTTATCGTTGAGGAACGAGCAGTACTTC. Protein: CASSLSLRNEQYF.

The V call is TRBV13, the J call TRBJ2-3, with 7 bases matching TRBD2. Per the germline V gene, CDR1 is PRHDT and CDR2 is FYEKMQ (reference sequence). The ends lost 5 bases at V and 0 bases at J; junction bases unmatched: 8. The CDR3 length is 16 residues. This chain's CDR3 is CASSPRGGGSTDTQYF. CDR3 coding DNA: TGTGCCAGCAGCCCCCGCGGGGGTGGTAGCACAGATACGCAGTATTTT.

The V call is TRBV11-3, the J call TRBJ2-2; TRBD1 might be the D (5 bases). Trimming removed 2 bases from V and 0 bases from J, with 7 bases in between. Germline-derived CDR1 and CDR2 are SGHNT and YENEEA. The CDR3 consists of 15 residues. The CDR3 region has the DNA TGTGCCAGCAGCTTACAGGGAACGAACACCGGGGAGCTGTTTTTT. Its protein product is CASSLQGTNTGELFF.

DNA for the CDR3: TGTGCCACCAGAGGCGGGACGTCCTCTGGGGCCAACGTCCTGACTTTC. This sequence encodes CATRGGTSSGANVLTF. V and J are TRBV28 and TRBJ2-6; tentative D call: TRBD2 (6 bases). Per the germline V gene, CDR1 is MDHEN and CDR2 is SYDVKM. The CDR3 totals 16 residues. Between the trimmed V and J ends, which lost 10 bases and 0 bases, there was a span of 16 bases. Using reference TRBV28 and TRBJ2-6 for the parts outside the CDR3, the full variable domain is DVKVTQSSRYLVKRTGEKVFLECVQDMDHENMFWYRQDPGLGLRLIYFSYDVKMKEKGDIPEGYSVSREKKERFSLILESASTNQTSMYLCATRGGTSSGANVLTFGAGSRLTVL.